These 28 T cell receptor beta chains share one sample of origin, sequenced in a study of cytomegalovirus exposure and HLA in healthy donors (dated by TCRdb to about 2017). Libraries were prepared through the immunoSEQ multiplex PCR assay. A mixture of 60 forward primers for TCR Vbeta segments and 13 reverse primers for TCR Jbeta segments was used in the multiplex PCR. TCRdb carries this immuneACCESS record with in-frame sequences only. Its versions omit some clonotypes, under half of them owing to an unresolved V gene in the studies checked, with the rest unexplained. The sample data list roughly 93,000 clones, and around 75% of these were observed just once. The leading ten clones occupy approximately 11% of the sample. Material for sequencing was PBMCs. Receptor source: a man aged 18 to 29 in good health and CMV-seropositive.

The rearrangement links TRBV25-1 to TRBJ2-2; D may be TRBD1 (5 bases). The CDR3 runs to 11 residues. Trimming left V 7 bases short and J 8 bases short, with 8 bases between. CDR1 and CDR2 from the germline V gene are MGHDK and SYGVNS. The CDR3 here is CASIQGGELFF. CDR3 nucleotide sequence: TGTGCCAGCATCCAGGGAGGGGAGCTGTTTTTT.

This sequence joins TRBV10-3 and TRBJ2-1; D remains unclear. CDR3 length: 14 amino acids. Germline assignment: CDR1 ENHRY and CDR2 SYGVKD. V lost 6 bases and J lost 6, with 15 bases in between. The chain's CDR3 is CAIRTPSVGNEQFF. CDR3 bases: TGTGCCATCAGAACTCCCTCCGTTGGCAATGAGCAGTTCTTC.

V usage is TRBV10-1 and J usage is TRBJ1-5; D possibly corresponds to TRBD1 (6 bases). The CDR3 has 16 amino acids. CDR1 and CDR2 from the germline V gene are WNHNN and SYGVQD (reference sequence). Trimming left V 8 bases short and J 2 bases short, with 19 bases between. CDR3 sequence reads: CASGPMRRGGNQPQHF. The CDR3 DNA is TGCGCCAGCGGCCCGATGCGCAGGGGAGGCAATCAGCCCCAGCATTTT.

V gene TRBV6-1 combines with J gene TRBJ2-2; 7 positions agree with TRBD2. Losses at the gene ends were 8 bases for V and 6 bases for J; bases not matched to a gene: 3. Germline loops: CDR1 MNHNS, CDR2 SASEGT. This CDR3 spans 12 amino acids. The CDR3, as DNA: TGTGCCAGCCGGGGGGTTTCCGGGGAGCTGTTTTTT. It translates to CASRGVSGELFF.

This chain links TRBV14 with TRBJ1-1, with a weak D call TRBD1 (6 bases). The CDR3 extends over 15 amino acids. Between the trimmed V and J ends, which lost 4 bases and 1 base, there was a span of 13 bases. Germline CDR1 SGHDN, CDR2 FVKESK. This CDR3 is CASSRQGISNTEAFF. Here the CDR3 DNA reads TGTGCCAGCAGCCGCCAGGGGATATCGAACACTGAAGCTTTCTTT.

This chain uses TRBV19 with TRBJ1-4; D possibly corresponds to TRBD1 (5 bases). Germline V gene lookup returns CDR1 LNHDA and CDR2 SQIVND (reference sequence). V was cut by 9 bases and J by 6 bases, with 11 bases left in between. The CDR3 totals 12 residues. The CDR3 DNA reads as TGTGCCAGCAGGACAACGGATGAAAAACTGTTTTTT. This encodes CASRTTDEKLFF.

This chain joins TRBV5-8 and TRBJ1-2; 7 positions agree with TRBD1. V was pared by 4 bases and J by 4 bases, with 10 bases of the junction left unmatched. Germline-derived CDR1 and CDR2 are SGHTS and YDEGEE. The CDR3 is 15 residues long. CDR3 coding DNA: TGTGCCAGCAGCATCAAGGGGGCGTCCGGCTATGGCTACACCTTC. Encoded protein: CASSIKGASGYGYTF.

This chain uses TRBV5-1 with TRBJ2-6; D may be TRBD1 (5 bases). Germline V gives CDR1 SGHRS, CDR2 YFSETQ. The CDR3 length is 17 residues. Trimming stripped 7 bases from V and 1 base from J, with 18 bases between. The CDR3 reads CASQRPREVSGANVLTF. CDR3 DNA: TGCGCCAGCCAAAGGCCCAGGGAAGTATCTGGGGCCAACGTCCTGACTTTC. The whole variable domain, remainder taken from reference TRBV5-1 and TRBJ2-6, is KAGVTQTPRYLIKTRGQQVTLSCSPISGHRSVSWYQQTPGQGLQFLFEYFSETQRNKGNFPGRFSGRQFSNSRSEMNVSTLELGDSALYLCASQRPREVSGANVLTFGAGSRLTVL.

The CDR3: CSVQGAAGANVLTF. CDR3 DNA: TGCAGCGTTCAAGGGGCTGCTGGGGCCAACGTCCTGACTTTC. This rearrangement joins TRBV29-1 to TRBJ2-6, with D maybe TRBD1 (5 bases). This CDR3 has 14 residues. Between the trimmed V and J ends, which lost 5 bases and 2 bases, there was a span of 10 bases. Per the germline V gene, CDR1 is SQVTM and CDR2 is ANQGSEA.

This chain joins TRBV9 and TRBJ2-3; TRBD2 aligns across 9 bases. The CDR3 is 15 amino acids. Unmatched junction bases numbered 6, after V lost 5 bases and J lost 2 bases. The germline V gene encodes CDR1 SGDLS and CDR2 YYNGEE. For the CDR3, the DNA is TGTGCCAGCAGATCTAGCGGGGTTATCACAGATACGCAGTATTTT. Residues: CASRSSGVITDTQYF.

The chain combines TRBV7-9 with TRBJ2-2; 8 nucleotides align to TRBD2. Unmatched junction bases numbered 4, after V lost 0 bases and J lost 4 bases. The CDR3 sequence is 16 residues long. The germline CDR1 and CDR2 sequences are SEHNR and FQNEAQ (reference sequence). This chain's CDR3 is CASSLATSGLTGELFF. CDR3 DNA sequence: TGTGCCAGCAGCTTAGCAACTAGCGGTCTCACCGGGGAGCTGTTTTTT.

This chain's CDR3 is CASRVTIASEQYF. In nucleotides, the CDR3 is TGTGCCAGCAGGGTCACAATCGCCTCCGAGCAGTACTTC. V gene TRBV6-1 combines with J gene TRBJ2-7; D gene ambiguous. Germline V CDR1 and CDR2: MNHNS, SASEGT. V was shortened by 6 bases and J by 6 bases, with 15 bases between the two germline ends. This CDR3 has 13 amino acids.

The chain joins TRBV5-1 to TRBJ1-2; 7 bases are a match to TRBD1. Germline CDR1 and CDR2: SGHRS and YFSETQ. The CDR3 has 14 amino acids. V trimming: 4 bases; J trimming: 8 bases; junction bases outside the gene matches: 11. CDR3: CASSDRVGQEGYTF. In DNA form, the CDR3 reads TGCGCCAGCAGCGACAGGGTTGGCCAAGAGGGCTACACCTTC.

The chain carries TRBV4-2 and TRBJ1-3; D is unresolved. The CDR3 covers 15 residues. V dropped 0 bases and J dropped 4 bases, with 10 bases sitting between them. Germline V gene data show CDR1 as LGHNA and CDR2 as YNFKEQ. The CDR3 here is CASSQDLPPGNTIYF. The CDR3 DNA sequence: TGTGCCAGCAGCCAAGATCTTCCCCCCGGAAACACCATATATTTT.

The table lists this clone with a few counts. V and J are TRBV5-1 and TRBJ1-5, with 7 nucleotides matching TRBD1. Losses at the gene ends were 1 base for V and 1 base for J; bases not matched to a gene: 2. Germline V gives CDR1 SGHRS, CDR2 YFSETQ. There are 15 residues in the CDR3. The CDR3 DNA follows: TGCGCCAGCAGCTTGTCGGGACAGAGCAATCAGCCCCAGCATTTT. It encodes CASSLSGQSNQPQHF.

This clone showed up just a few times. The chain joins TRBV19 to TRBJ1-1; D remains ambiguous. Germline-derived CDR1 and CDR2 are LNHDA and SQIVND (reference sequence). V lost 5 bases, J lost 1 base, and 8 bases lay in between. The CDR3 loop spans 13 amino acids. In DNA, the CDR3 is TGTGCCAGTAGTGATACAGCGAACACTGAAGCTTTCTTT. Amino acids: CASSDTANTEAFF.

The chain carries TRBV5-6 and TRBJ2-7; TRBD2 agrees at 10 bases. Germline trimming cut 4 bases from V and 6 bases from J; bases unmatched to any gene: 16. Germline CDR1 and CDR2: SGHDT and YYEEEE. CDR3 length equals 17 residues. This CDR3 reads CASSQGLAGASRGEQYF. CDR3 DNA: TGTGCCAGCAGCCAAGGGCTAGCGGGGGCCTCTAGGGGCGAGCAGTACTTC.

For the CDR3, the DNA is TGTGCCAGCAGTTTGATCGGGAGGGGCGATGGCTACACCTTC. Protein sequence: CASSLIGRGDGYTF. The V call is TRBV28, the J call TRBJ1-2, with TRBD1 as a possible D gene (5 bases). Trimming pared 3 bases from V and 6 bases from J, leaving 14 bases between. Germline V CDR1 and CDR2: MDHEN, SYDVKM. The CDR3 covers 14 residues.

This chain uses TRBV29-1 with TRBJ2-3; D is unclear. V was cut by 3 bases and J by 0 bases, with 16 bases left in between. The V gene's germline CDR1 is SQVTM and CDR2 ANQGSEA. CDR3 length: 16 residues. CDR3 sequence: CSVELPRSNSTDTQYF. CDR3 bases: TGCAGCGTTGAGTTGCCGCGATCCAACAGCACAGATACGCAGTATTTT.

The chain recombines TRBV5-1 with TRBJ2-7, with 8 bases lining up with TRBD1. The CDR3 has 15 residues. Germline CDR1 is SGHRS and CDR2 is YFSETQ. Germline trimming cut 2 bases from V and 2 bases from J; bases unmatched to any gene: 6. The CDR3 is CASSLTGTGPYEQYF. Written as DNA, the CDR3 is TGCGCCAGCAGCTTAACTGGGACAGGTCCCTACGAGCAGTACTTC. The full variable domain, rest sourced from reference TRBV5-1 and TRBJ2-7, is KAGVTQTPRYLIKTRGQQVTLSCSPISGHRSVSWYQQTPGQGLQFLFEYFSETQRNKGNFPGRFSGRQFSNSRSEMNVSTLELGDSALYLCASSLTGTGPYEQYFGPGTRLTVT.

J is TRBJ2-7 and V is TRBV25-1, with TRBD2 as a possible D gene (6 bases). V was cut by 0 bases and J by 2 bases, with 20 bases left in between. The germline V gene has CDR1 MGHDK and CDR2 SYGVNS. There are 18 residues in the CDR3. CDR3 in amino acids: CASSEYSEGPGVAYEQYF. CDR3 DNA sequence: TGTGCCAGCAGTGAATATTCTGAGGGGCCGGGGGTTGCCTACGAGCAGTACTTC.

The chain uses TRBV28 and TRBJ2-4; 7 bases line up with TRBD1. Germline CDR1 and CDR2: MDHEN and SYDVKM. This CDR3 contains 17 residues. V shed 6 bases, J shed 0 bases, and the junction held 11 bases outside the gene matches. CDR3 sequence (DNA): TGTGCCAGCAGGGAATGGACAGGCGAACTAGCCAAAAACATTCAGTACTTC. Its protein is CASREWTGELAKNIQYF.

The chain uses TRBV4-1 and TRBJ2-1; D possibly corresponds to TRBD1 (6 bases). Looked up from germline, CDR1 is MGHRA and CDR2 is YSYEKL. Trimming took off 4 bases at V and 5 bases at J, with 15 bases between the two ends. The CDR3 consists of 15 residues. The DNA for the CDR3 is TGCGCCAGCAGCCGGAAGGACAGTAATCACAATGAGCAGTTCTTC. The encoded protein is CASSRKDSNHNEQFF.

This clone has only one observation. The CDR3 bases are TGTGCCAGCAGTTTTAGGGACAGGGCTGGGAACGAGCAGTACTTC. Translated: CASSFRDRAGNEQYF. The rearrangement links TRBV27 to TRBJ2-7; 9 nucleotides align to TRBD1. The V gene's germline CDR1 is MNHEY and CDR2 SMNVEV (reference sequence). J lost 5 bases, V lost 3 bases, and 8 bases had no gene match. The CDR3 is made up of 15 amino acids.

The chain links TRBV7-6 to TRBJ2-7; 10 positions agree with TRBD1. V lost 2 bases to trimming and J lost 5 bases; unmatched junction nucleotides: 3. The CDR3 extends over 14 amino acids. Looked up from germline, CDR1 is SGHVS and CDR2 is FNYEAQ. The CDR3 DNA follows: TGTGCCAGCAGCTTAAGGACAGGGGGGGACGAGCAGTACTTC. This sequence encodes CASSLRTGGDEQYF. The variable domain in full, with the rest retrieved from reference TRBV7-6 and TRBJ2-7, is GAGVSQSPRYKVTKRGQDVALRCDPISGHVSLYWYRQALGQGPEFLTYFNYEAQQDKSGLPNDRFSAERPEGSISTLTIQRTEQRDSAMYRCASSLRTGGDEQYFGPGTRLTVT.

The rearrangement joins TRBV10-3 to TRBJ2-7; D is possibly TRBD1 (6 bases). Germline CDR1 and CDR2: ENHRY and SYGVKD. The length of the CDR3 is 12 residues. The ends were cut back, 9 bases at V and 0 bases at J, with 9 bases in the middle. The CDR3 loop is CAIGQNSYEQYF. CDR3 nucleotide sequence: TGTGCCATTGGACAGAACTCCTACGAGCAGTACTTC.

The chain employs TRBV7-9 and TRBJ2-7; 7 nucleotides align to TRBD2. From germline, CDR1 is SEHNR and CDR2 FQNEAQ (reference sequence). The CDR3 totals 14 residues. Trimming removed 5 bases from V and 7 bases from J; junction bases left unmatched: 11. This CDR3 is CASSPPGGGLEQYF. The CDR3 DNA follows: TGTGCCAGCAGCCCCCCGGGCGGGGGTCTAGAGCAGTACTTC.

This clone appeared a few times. Other DNA sequences within the sample encode an identical CDR3. This chain links TRBV7-9 with TRBJ2-5; 7 bases map to TRBD2. This CDR3 comprises 15 residues. The junction had 3 bases not matched to a gene; V was cut back by 0 bases and J by 2 bases. CDR1 is SEHNR and CDR2 is FQNEAQ in the germline V gene (reference sequence). CDR3 residues: CASSLAGGRQETQYF. The CDR3 nucleotides are TGTGCCAGCAGCTTAGCGGGGGGGAGACAAGAGACCCAGTACTTC.